This entry describes one T cell receptor (beta chain). This clonotype was counted ten times or more. This clone's antigen is unknown. No base quality information exists; no much larger clone differs at one position. The data were obtained in a study of molecular identifiers for immune sequencing clone quantification listed by TCRdb under 2018. Background for the entire study: For a replicate experiment, RNA from roughly 20,000 or 100,000 naive CD8 T cells was divided into five aliquots, and four of the five aliquots were sequenced. This methods study benchmarked molecular-identifier clustering-based TCR repertoire sequencing (MIDCIRS) and TCR RNA copy counting, using CD8 T cells to do so. Findings and caveats that apply to the study as a whole: Clones above 20 RNA copies held over 97% of molecules in CMV-specific effector cells but under 1% in naive cells. Even against a background of around 950,000 naive CD8 T cells, spiked-in Jurkat TCR RNA amounting to a single cell's worth was reported to be detectable. Modeling indicated 2.5 to 3 TCR RNA copies recovered per cell, compared with about 10 by digital PCR, which implies a capture efficiency of approximately 30%. Spiked-in Jurkat TCR RNA (10 copies' worth), which is not part of the donor repertoire, was contained in the naive libraries. Identical TCR molecules sharing a barcode could cause highly expanded clone sizes to be underestimated. When barcode sub-clustering was omitted, TCR diversity was inflated by chimeric consensus sequences, with chimeras reaching as high as 47%.

V is cut by 5 bases and J by 0 bases, and the space between the germline ends is 16 bases. From the cysteine up to the phenylalanine, the CDR3 has a length of 15 residues. The retained sequence is limited to the CDR3, 45 bases, with the frame set at the first base. Based on the germline V gene (reference sequence), the CDR1 and CDR2 sequences are DFQATT and SNEGSKA. Naive CD8 T cell libraries were made from around 18,000 to 910,000 sorted cells using 10%, 30% or 50% of purified RNA. Naive CD8 T cells, defined as CD8+CD4-CCR7+CD45RA+, were FACS-sorted into RLT Plus buffer on a BD FACSAria II. Roughly ten TCR copies' worth of Jurkat RNA were spiked into about 20,000-1,000,000 naive CD8 T cell samples to test detection sensitivity. Enrichment of CD8 T cells was performed with RosetteSep CD8+ T Cell Enrichment Cocktail and Ficoll-Paque, after which ACK red cell lysis was carried out. Libraries were made using PCR. The reads were generated on an Illumina HiSeq 4000. Bulk TCR libraries were generated as previously described, with the TCR primers listed in Table S5 used. Purification of total RNA was performed with the Qiagen AllPrep DNA/RNA kit. Before any analysis, reads coming from multiple sequencing runs of the same library were combined into one pool. The study's own analysis went as follows. Reads were retained only if the reads had an exact TCR constant sequence, and the retained reads were trimmed to 150 nt and grouped according to their 12-nt molecular barcodes. Reads inside each barcode group were sub-clustered using a 15% Levenshtein threshold, and a quality-weighted consensus sequence was constructed for each RNA molecule. Non-functional sequences were removed, as were lower-count sequences one edit away from another. Based on a fit of two negative binomial distributions, barcode sub-clusters having less than 20% of the maximum read count were discarded. TCRdb reanalyzed the raw reads on its own, using fastp at Q25 for trimming and MiXCR for clone calling, and kept in-frame beta chains. Under each unique CDR3 protein, matching rows form one entry showing the most common genes and DNA. These V and J calls originate from TCRdb's pipeline instead of the authors' own analysis. Present in this sample are just under 650,000 distinct CDR3 sequences, 20% of which were seen just once. The ten largest clones add up to 0.85% of the sample.

The sequence derives from a human donor in good health. Some libraries in this study had Jurkat cell RNA spiked in. Sequencing input: naive CD8+ T cells from blood, with Jurkat cell RNA spiked in. Per the publication, the cell subset or site label means: FACS-sorted CD8+CD4-CCR7+CD45RA+ naive T cells. This receptor chain uses TRBV20-1 and TRBJ1-1; no D gene can be assigned with confidence. The CDR3 in this case is CSAAESGAMNTEAFF. The nucleotide sequence reads as follows: TGCAGTGCTGCCGAATCCGGAGCCATGAACACTGAAGCTTTCTTT.